The 8 T cell receptor beta chains reported below all come from one sample, sequenced in a study of blood T cells in healthy people across ages. A sample-barcoded 5' primer and a J-beta primer mix were used in a second PCR of roughly 7 to 11 cycles. TCRdb re-analysed the 5' RACE reads in MiXCR, keeping a single row per CDR3 protein. The sample includes hundreds of thousands of distinct CDR3 sequences, roughly 44% seen only once; the top ten take roughly 18%. The sequenced sample was blood. The receptors stem from a man aged 60-69 years in good health.

V usage is TRBV3-1 and J usage is TRBJ2-1, with 15 nucleotides matching TRBD2. This CDR3 has 16 amino acids. Trimming took 2 bases from V and 13 from J; bases not matched to a gene: 9. Germline loops: CDR1 LGHDT, CDR2 YNNKEL (reference sequence). The CDR3 spells CASSQNHGLAGGNQFF. The CDR3 DNA reads TGTGCCAGCAGCCAAAATCACGGACTAGCGGGGGGGAATCAGTTCTTC.

This clonotype was seen a few times. The V gene is TRBV11-3, the J gene TRBJ1-1; TRBD1 matches 8 bases. After removal of 2 bases from V and 4 bases from J, the junction contained 9 bases not matched to a gene. The CDR3 has 16 residues. Germline V gives CDR1 SGHNT, CDR2 YENEEA. CDR3: CASSLPQGAFGTEAFF. DNA for the CDR3: TGTGCCAGCAGCTTACCCCAGGGGGCGTTTGGCACTGAAGCTTTCTTT.

The chain couples TRBV5-1 to TRBJ2-1; 8 nucleotides match TRBD2. CDR1 and CDR2 from the germline V gene are SGHRS and YFSETQ. The CDR3 has 15 amino acids. The trim removed 5 bases at V and 3 bases at J, leaving 7 bases unmatched. As DNA, the CDR3 is TGCGCCAGCAGATCCAGCGGGGGTTACTACAATGAGCAGTTCTTC. It codes for CASRSSGGYYNEQFF. The variable domain in full, with the rest retrieved from reference TRBV5-1 and TRBJ2-1, is KAGVTQTPRYLIKTRGQQVTLSCSPISGHRSVSWYQQTPGQGLQFLFEYFSETQRNKGNFPGRFSGRQFSNSRSEMNVSTLELGDSALYLCASRSSGGYYNEQFFGPGTRLTVL.

The rearrangement joins TRBV20-1 to TRBJ2-7; 7 bases are a match to TRBD2. This CDR3 has 14 residues. The J segment lost 4 bases and the V segment lost 1 base, leaving 7 bases of the junction unmatched. Germline-derived CDR1 and CDR2 are DFQATT and SNEGSKA (reference sequence). CDR3 coding DNA: TGCAGTGCTAGAGCGAGTGGGGAGGGGTACGAGCAGTACTTC. Amino acid sequence: CSARASGEGYEQYF.

V gene TRBV13 combines with J gene TRBJ1-1; 7 positions match TRBD1. V lost 5 bases and J lost 7; bases outside the gene matches: 4. This CDR3 has 12 residues. Germline loops: CDR1 PRHDT, CDR2 FYEKMQ (reference sequence). CDR3 residues: CASSAGTDEAFF. The CDR3, as DNA: TGTGCCAGCAGCGCCGGGACAGATGAAGCTTTCTTT.

The gene calls are TRBV6-2 or TRBV6-3 and TRBJ2-1; perhaps TRBD2 as D (6 bases). The V end was cut by 5 bases, the J end by 9 bases, with 20 bases between. This CDR3 is built from 15 residues. Germline CDR1 MNHEY, CDR2 SVGEGT. The CDR3 is CASSRPGTGFREQFF. The CDR3, as DNA: TGTGCCAGCAGTCGGCCCGGGACTGGCTTTCGTGAGCAGTTCTTC.

This clonotype was detected only a few times. The chain couples TRBV6-6 to TRBJ1-6, with 11 bases aligning to TRBD1. The CDR3 has 16 residues. Germline V CDR1 and CDR2: MNHNY, SVGAGI (reference sequence). The J segment lost 8 bases and the V segment lost 5 bases, leaving 8 bases of the junction unmatched. The CDR3 spells CASSTKGQGGHSPLHF. The DNA of the CDR3 is TGTGCCAGCAGTACCAAGGGACAGGGGGGGCATTCACCCCTCCACTTT.

This clonotype has just a few counts. This chain connects TRBV29-1 to TRBJ1-2; no reliable D call. The germline V and J ends were trimmed by 5 bases and 8 bases, with 9 bases remaining between them. The CDR3 has 10 residues. The germline V gene has CDR1 SQVTM and CDR2 ANQGSEA. CDR3 amino acids: CSVFESGYTF. CDR3 sequence (DNA): TGCAGCGTTTTCGAGTCAGGCTACACCTTC.